The clone carrying this T cell receptor beta chain was seen only a few times. What it binds is not known. Possible read error: a much larger clone is one base away. This record comes from a study of molecular identifiers for immune sequencing clone quantification. It was with previously described methods and listed TCR primers that bulk TCR libraries were made. MiXCR was run by TCRdb on the PCR reads, yielding one entry per CDR3 protein. This table has 62,000 or so distinct CDR3 sequences, 15% to 20% appearing once. Study observations and caveats: For highly expanded clones, sizes could be underestimated when identical TCR molecules share a barcode.

Material for sequencing was naive CD8+ T cells from blood, with Jurkat cell RNA spiked in. The subset here: FACS-sorted CD8+CD4-CCR7+CD45RA+ naive T cells. This TCR came from a human donor in good health. Some libraries in this study had Jurkat cell RNA spiked in.

The DNA of the CDR3 is TGCAGTGCTAGAGACTTAGGAGCCACCTACGAGCAGTACTTC. Amino acid sequence: CSARDLGATYEQYF. The chain has TRBV20-1 and TRBJ2-7; D ambiguous. CDR1 is DFQATT and CDR2 is SNEGSKA in the germline V gene (reference sequence). The CDR3 runs 14 residues. V was shortened by 0 bases and J by 2 bases, with 11 bases between the two germline ends.